The clone carrying this T cell receptor (beta chain) was counted many times. What it binds is unknown. This CDR3 region has 13 residues. Germline V lookup: CDR1 MNHEY, CDR2 SMNVEV (reference sequence). The V end was cut by 4 bases, the J end by 6 bases, with 13 bases between. This specimen comes from a study of neurological immune-mediated disorders. Findings and limits, study-wide: Subjects shared no identical expanded-clone CDR3 amino acid sequences, suggesting private TCR-beta repertoires in all groups.

A 10-nucleotide random UMI tagged transcripts in template-switch 5'RACE cDNA synthesis. TCRdb re-called the 5' RACE reads through MiXCR, storing one row per CDR3 protein. The profile shows tens of thousands of distinct CDR3 sequences, 7% to 8% of them singletons. This chain uses TRBV27 with TRBJ2-7; no firm D call. The sample was PBMCs. The TCR sequence derives from a woman in her thirties or forties in good health. The CDR3 coding sequence is TGTGCCAGCAGTTCCGGACCCCGCCGCGAGCAGTACTTC. This encodes CASSSGPRREQYF.